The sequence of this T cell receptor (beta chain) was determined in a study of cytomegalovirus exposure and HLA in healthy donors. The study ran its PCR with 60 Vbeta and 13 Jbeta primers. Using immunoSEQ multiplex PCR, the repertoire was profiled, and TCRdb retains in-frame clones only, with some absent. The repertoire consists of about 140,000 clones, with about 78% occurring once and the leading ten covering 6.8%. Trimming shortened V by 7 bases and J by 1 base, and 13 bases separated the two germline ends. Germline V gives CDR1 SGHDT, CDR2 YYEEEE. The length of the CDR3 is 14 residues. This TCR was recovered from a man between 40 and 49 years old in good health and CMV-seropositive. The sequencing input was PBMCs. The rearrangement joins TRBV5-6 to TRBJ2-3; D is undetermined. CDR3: CASHVLDGTDTQYF. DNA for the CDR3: TGTGCCAGCCACGTCCTAGACGGCACAGATACGCAGTATTTT. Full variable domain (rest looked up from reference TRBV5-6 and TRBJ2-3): DAGVTQSPTHLIKTRGQQVTLRCSPKSGHDTVSWYQQALGQGPQFIFQYYEEEERQRGNFPDRFSGHQFPNYSSELNVNALLLGDSALYLCASHVLDGTDTQYFGPGTRLTVL.